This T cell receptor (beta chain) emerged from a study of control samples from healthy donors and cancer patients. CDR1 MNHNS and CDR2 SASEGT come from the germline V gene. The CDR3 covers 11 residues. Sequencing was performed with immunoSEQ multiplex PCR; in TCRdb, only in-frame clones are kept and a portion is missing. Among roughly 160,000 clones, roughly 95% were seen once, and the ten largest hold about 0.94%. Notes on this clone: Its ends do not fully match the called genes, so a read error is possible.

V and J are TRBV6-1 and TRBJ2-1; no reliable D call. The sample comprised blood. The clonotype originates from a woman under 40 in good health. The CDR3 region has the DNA TGTGCCAGCAGCGAAGCTTACGAGCAGTTCTTC. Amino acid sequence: CASSEAYEQFF.